This T cell receptor (beta chain) is from a study of metastatic and nonmetastatic thyroid tumors. Study in general: Samples came from malignant and benign thyroid patients, and repertoires were compared across blood and tumor or nodule tissue.

Thyroid surgery was performed in patients who had received no treatment beforehand. TCRdb re-processed the PCR reads through MiXCR. Among about 3,900 clones listed, approximately 40% were seen once. Germline V gene lookup returns CDR1 DFQATT and CDR2 SNEGSKA (reference sequence). This CDR3 is built from 13 residues. Trimming left V 1 base short and J 4 bases short, with 11 bases between. Study conclusions and caveats: In both blood and tumor samples, TCR beta diversity was reported significantly higher for malignant than benign nodules.

In regard to this clone: No antigen is known for it.

This clonotype originated in a male donor with papillary thyroid cancer or a benign thyroid nodule (not recorded which). Some clones in this sample may be carry-over from other donors' samples. The sample taken for sequencing was tumor tissue. This sequence joins TRBV20-1 and TRBJ2-7, with a weak D call TRBD2 (5 bases). In DNA form, the CDR3 reads TGCAGTGCTAGAGGGCTAGCAGGTTACGAGCAGTACTTC. It encodes CSARGLAGYEQYF.